The TCR beta chain under discussion was sequenced for a study of regulatory T cells in long-lasting Graves disease. Overall study: Newly diagnosed Graves' patients took antithyroid drugs under 3 months.

This clonotype was seen at least ten times. CDR1 and CDR2 from the germline V gene are MNHNS and SASEGT. The CDR3 consists of 17 residues. The V end was cut by 5 bases, the J end by 0 bases, with 17 bases between. Through Arm-PCR of CDR3 regions and iRepertoire HTBI primers, TCR beta libraries were built. Each CDR3 protein gets one entry after TCRdb re-called the multiplex PCR reads with MiXCR. The sample contains under 500,000 distinct CDR3 sequences, 16% of which appear only once. Time point of the sample: newly diagnosed GD, antithyroid drugs for less than 3 months. Researchers made the TCR library from RNA that was extracted from PBMCs. As a group, patients came from one endocrinology department in Xi'an, China. EDTA tubes held 9 to 10 milliliters of peripheral blood from each patient. These records were also assigned to another study, of T cells in Graves' hyperthyroidism and ophthalmopathy. That paper notes: Participants, patients aged 18 to 65, had newly diagnosed hyperthyroidism with a duration under 2 months.

The sequenced sample was peripheral blood mononuclear cells (PBMCs), obtained at new diagnosis, from a patient treated with antithyroid drugs. The chain has TRBV6-1 and TRBJ2-4; tentatively, D is TRBD2 (6 bases). The TCR was taken from a woman under 40 with Graves disease. CDR3 protein: CASSNSGSSLAKNIQYF. DNA for the CDR3: TGTGCCAGCAGTAATAGCGGAAGCTCTCTAGCCAAAAACATTCAGTACTTC.